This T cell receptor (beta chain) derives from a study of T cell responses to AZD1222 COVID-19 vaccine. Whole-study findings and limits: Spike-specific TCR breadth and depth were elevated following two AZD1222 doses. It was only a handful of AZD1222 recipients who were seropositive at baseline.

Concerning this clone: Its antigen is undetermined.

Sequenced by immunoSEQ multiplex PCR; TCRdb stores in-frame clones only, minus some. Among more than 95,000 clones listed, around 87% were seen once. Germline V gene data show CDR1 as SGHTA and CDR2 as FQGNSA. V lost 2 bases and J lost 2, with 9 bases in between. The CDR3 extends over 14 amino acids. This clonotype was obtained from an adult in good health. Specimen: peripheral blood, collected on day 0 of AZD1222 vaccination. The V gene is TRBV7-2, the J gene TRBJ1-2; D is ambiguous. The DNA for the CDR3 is TGTGCCAGCAGCTTACCACACAAGAACTATGGCTACACCTTC. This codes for CASSLPHKNYGYTF.